This T cell receptor beta chain was observed in a study of blood T cell repertoires in COVID-19. The table came from immunoSEQ multiplex PCR; TCRdb's copy has only in-frame clones and leaves some out. The sample consists of 35,000 to 40,000 clones, approximately 90% of them appearing once. V lost 4 bases and J lost 4; bases outside the gene matches: 10. The CDR3 length is 16 residues. Germline V gives CDR1 MNHEY, CDR2 SMNVEV (reference sequence). The receptor was derived from a man in his fifties or sixties with active COVID-19. The sequencing input was peripheral blood. The V and J genes are TRBV27 and TRBJ2-5, with 9 bases that match TRBD2. For the CDR3, the DNA is TGTGCCAGCAGTTCCGTCCCGGGACTAGCAGGAGAGACCCAGTACTTC. Residues: CASSSVPGLAGETQYF.